This T cell receptor beta chain was captured by sequencing in a study of OX40 agonist ivuxolimab in advanced cancers. The method was immunoSEQ multiplex PCR; TCRdb's version includes in-frame clones alone and lacks a portion of them. This table has about 90,000 clones, 85% to 90% appearing once. This CDR3 has 16 amino acids. V was clipped by 1 base and J by 5 bases, with 12 bases between them. Germline CDR1 and CDR2: MGHRA and YSYEKL. V usage is TRBV4-1 and J usage is TRBJ1-6, with D possibly being TRBD1 (6 bases). The TCR was taken from an adult with an advanced solid tumor such as melanoma, head and neck, liver or kidney cancer. The sequencing here drew on CD4+ or CD8+ T cells sorted from blood, taken in a trial of the OX40 agonist ivuxolimab. The CDR3 DNA reads as TGCGCCAGCAGCCAAGTGGCAGGACAGAATAATTCACCCCTCCACTTT. Protein product: CASSQVAGQNNSPLHF.